These 18 T cell receptor beta chains came from one sample sequenced in a study of beta chain features in type 1 diabetes. Since all of the isolated RNA was reverse transcribed, expressed TCRB transcripts were what got sequenced. Only in-frame clones appear in the TCRdb table, and some are missing; sequencing was by immunoSEQ multiplex PCR. Of some 150,000 clones in the sample, under 60% are singletons; the top ten hold under 0.5%. Sequences were obtained from Tregs from blood. The source is a man aged 18 to 29 in good health.

The rearrangement joins TRBV5-1 to TRBJ2-3, with TRBD2 matching over 8 bases. The V and J ends lost 4 bases and 1 base, in that order; junction bases with no gene match: 11. CDR3 length: 17 amino acids. Germline V gene sequence: CDR1 SGHRS, CDR2 YFSETQ. The CDR3 region is CASSPRLAGGGTDTQYF. The DNA for the CDR3 is TGCGCCAGCAGCCCCCGGCTAGCGGGCGGGGGCACAGATACGCAGTATTTT.

This clone was seen a handful of times. The CDR3 DNA is TGTGCCAGCACTAGCGGGAGGGCCCTCAGTGAGCAGTTCTTC. It yields the protein CASTSGRALSEQFF. The genes are TRBV6-1 and TRBJ2-1; TRBD2 aligns across 12 bases. The CDR3 sequence is 14 residues long. V shed 7 bases, J shed 9 bases, and the junction held 7 bases outside the gene matches. Germline V gene lookup returns CDR1 MNHNS and CDR2 SASEGT.

This clone has a handful of counts. This rearrangement joins TRBV4-2 to TRBJ2-7, with a weak D call TRBD1 (6 bases). The CDR3 totals 15 residues. Germline CDR1 and CDR2: LGHNA and YNFKEQ. Trimming shortened V by 4 bases and J by 7 bases, and 20 bases separated the two germline ends. CDR3 in amino acids: CASSRTTAGAKEQYF. The CDR3 coding sequence is TGTGCCAGCAGCCGAACAACGGCAGGGGCGAAAGAGCAGTACTTC.

The chain joins TRBV7-6 to TRBJ1-1; D not resolved. CDR1 and CDR2 from the germline V gene are SGHVS and FNYEAQ. Between the trimmed V and J ends, which lost 5 bases and 0 bases, there was a span of 16 bases. This CDR3 has 16 residues. Here the CDR3 reads CASSLMTATMNTEAFF. In DNA form, the CDR3 reads TGTGCCAGCAGCCTAATGACCGCGACTATGAACACTGAAGCTTTCTTT.

The chain is built from TRBV4-2 and TRBJ2-7; D is perhaps TRBD1 (6 bases). With 4 bases removed from V and 1 base from J, the gap between germline ends came to 17 bases. CDR1 LGHNA and CDR2 YNFKEQ come from the germline V gene. CDR3 length: 16 residues. The CDR3 DNA reads as TGTGCCAGCAGCCGGGACACCGGGACGGGGTCCTACGAGCAGTACTTC. Protein sequence: CASSRDTGTGSYEQYF.

CDR3 sequence (DNA): TGTGCCAGCTCACCATGGGGACAGACCTATGGCTACACCTTC. The encoded protein is CASSPWGQTYGYTF. J is TRBJ1-2 and V is TRBV18; the match to TRBD1 covers 7 bases. The CDR3 is 14 residues long. The ends lost 2 bases at V and 4 bases at J; junction bases unmatched: 4. Germline lookup yields CDR1 KGHSH and CDR2 LQKENI.

The CDR3, as DNA: TGTGCCACCAGCAGAGGGACTAGCGGGAGTTTATGGGCTGGAAATGAGCAGTTCTTC. Its protein is CATSRGTSGSLWAGNEQFF. The J gene is TRBJ2-1, the V gene TRBV15, with TRBD2 matching over 13 bases. CDR1 is LNHNV, CDR2 YYDKDF, per germline (reference sequence). The ends lost 1 base at V and 7 bases at J; junction bases unmatched: 13. The CDR3 totals 19 residues.

The chain carries TRBV4-3 and TRBJ2-3, with D tentatively TRBD1 (5 bases). This CDR3 has 14 amino acids. Germline V gene data show CDR1 as LGHNA and CDR2 as YSLEER. Trimming removed 4 bases at V and 3 bases at J, with 11 bases between. The CDR3 loop is CASSLWQGTDTQYF. As DNA, the CDR3 is TGCGCCAGCAGCCTTTGGCAGGGAACAGATACGCAGTATTTT.

This chain links TRBV18 with TRBJ1-6; D gene unclear. V shed 1 base and J shed 7 bases, with 11 bases lying between them. Looked up from germline, CDR1 is KGHSH and CDR2 is LQKENI. The length of the CDR3 is 15 residues. CDR3: CASSPQDGGNSPLHF. Here the CDR3 DNA reads TGTGCCAGCTCACCACAGGACGGCGGGAATTCACCCCTCCACTTT.

As DNA, the CDR3 is TGTGCCAGCAGCTTAGCGACACAGGGGGTGTTTGGCTACACCTTC. This gives the protein CASSLATQGVFGYTF. This chain uses TRBV7-9 with TRBJ1-2, with 8 bases identical to TRBD1. This CDR3 has 15 amino acids. Germline CDR1 and CDR2: SEHNR and FQNEAQ (reference sequence). Trimming at V came to 0 bases and at J to 7 bases, leaving 7 bases not matched to a gene.

This chain connects TRBV25-1 to TRBJ2-1; 7 nucleotides line up with TRBD2. V shed 5 bases and J 7 bases; nucleotides not matched to a gene: 5. The CDR3 sequence is 13 residues long. Per germline, CDR1 MGHDK and CDR2 SYGVNS. The CDR3 DNA follows: TGTGCCAGCAGTTCCTGGACTAGTAATGAGCAGTTCTTC. This encodes CASSSWTSNEQFF.

The genes are TRBV30 and TRBJ2-4; D perhaps matches TRBD1 (6 bases). The V end lost 2 bases, the J end lost 9 bases, and 17 bases lay between the germline ends. Per the germline V gene, CDR1 is GTSNPN and CDR2 is SVGIG (reference sequence). The CDR3 extends over 14 amino acids. The CDR3 DNA follows: TGTGCCTGGAGTAGACGGGACATCTCTATCATTCAGTACTTC. Its translation: CAWSRRDISIIQYF.

The J gene is TRBJ1-2, the V gene TRBV30; D perhaps matches TRBD1 (5 bases). The V end lost 3 bases, the J end lost 8 bases, and 16 bases lay between the germline ends. The CDR3 extends over 13 amino acids. Germline V lookup: CDR1 GTSNPN, CDR2 SVGIG (reference sequence). The CDR3 sequence: CAWSSRKAGGYTF. The CDR3 coding sequence is TGTGCCTGGAGCTCCCGAAAAGCAGGGGGCTACACCTTC.

This clone was counted only a few times. The V and J genes are TRBV6-6 and TRBJ2-1, with 9 bases identical to TRBD2. CDR3 length: 15 amino acids. From germline, CDR1 is MNHNY and CDR2 SVGAGI (reference sequence). V lost 6 bases to trimming and J lost 8 bases; unmatched junction nucleotides: 11. The CDR3 nucleotides are TGTGCCAGCAGCCATAGCGGGAGCACGTCAGATGAGCAGTTCTTC. This encodes CASSHSGSTSDEQFF.

In this sample, this clone turned up a few times. V and J are TRBV27 and TRBJ1-4; D possibly corresponds to TRBD1 (6 bases). This CDR3 has 15 residues. Looked up from germline, CDR1 is MNHEY and CDR2 is SMNVEV (reference sequence). V gave up 5 bases and J gave up 7 bases, with 17 bases separating them. The CDR3: CASSVGGAVVEKLFF. The CDR3 nucleotides read TGTGCCAGCAGTGTAGGGGGGGCGGTTGTTGAAAAACTGTTTTTT. The full variable domain, completed using reference TRBV27 and TRBJ1-4, is EAQVTQNPRYLITVTGKKLTVTCSQNMNHEYMSWYRQDPGLGLRQIYYSMNVEVTDKGDVPEGYKVSRKEKRNFPLILESPSPNQTSLYFCASSVGGAVVEKLFFGSGTQLSVL.

There are a few counts of this clone. The chain uses TRBV6-6 and TRBJ1-1; D ambiguous. CDR3 length equals 12 residues. The V end lost 2 bases, the J end lost 3 bases, and 4 bases lay between the germline ends. CDR1 and CDR2 (germline): MNHNY, SVGAGI (reference sequence). DNA of the CDR3: TGTGCCAGCAGTTACCCCGACACTGAAGCTTTCTTT. This codes for CASSYPDTEAFF.

J is TRBJ2-5 and V is TRBV19; D is unclear. Germline V gene lookup returns CDR1 LNHDA and CDR2 SQIVND (reference sequence). Trimming removed 3 bases at V and 5 bases at J, with 10 bases between. This CDR3 has 13 amino acids. The CDR3 coding sequence is TGTGCCAGTAGTATTAGTGTCCTTGAGACCCAGTACTTC. Residues: CASSISVLETQYF.

The chain is built from TRBV15 and TRBJ2-2; 11 bases map to TRBD1. CDR3 length equals 15 residues. V trimming: 8 bases; J trimming: 9 bases; junction bases outside the gene matches: 11. Germline V gene sequence: CDR1 LNHNV, CDR2 YYDKDF (reference sequence). CDR3 sequence: CATRDRGFSSRELFF. CDR3 DNA: TGTGCCACCCGGGACAGGGGGTTTTCTAGTAGGGAGCTGTTTTTT.